Included here is one T cell receptor (beta chain) sequence, with context. This sample is part of a study of T cell changes during pregnancy in multiple sclerosis. Germline V gene lookup returns CDR1 SQVTM and CDR2 ANQGSEA. Trimming shortened V by 6 bases and J by 0 bases, and 21 bases separated the two germline ends. The CDR3 has 17 amino acids. The method was immunoSEQ multiplex PCR; TCRdb's version includes in-frame clones alone and lacks a portion of them. The sample contains more than 70,000 clones, around 90% of which appear only once. Sequencing used peripheral blood, obtained before pregnancy. The origin of this receptor is a female donor with multiple sclerosis, enrolled in a pregnancy study. The chain has TRBV29-1 and TRBJ2-4, with D maybe TRBD1 (6 bases). The CDR3: CSVPRDTDDLAKNIQYF. The DNA for the CDR3 is TGCAGCGTCCCCCGGGACACAGATGATTTAGCCAAAAACATTCAGTACTTC.